This TCR beta chain was captured by sequencing in a study of blood T cells in healthy people across ages. Whole-study findings and limits: Greater diversity and more naive CD4+ cells were seen in long-lived donors than in aged donors. Researchers judged that diversity estimates from one million T cells fell short of true values.

Donors each provided 9.5 to 10 milliliters of peripheral blood. Isolation yielded PBMCs, at least 6 million per sample, in every case. With regard to this clonotype: Its antigen is not known.

The second PCR ran about 6 to 11 cycles with a sample-barcoded 5' primer and J-beta primers. TCRdb re-called the 5' RACE reads with MiXCR, one entry per CDR3 protein. The sample lists around 280,000 distinct CDR3 sequences, less than 30% seen once, with 29% in the top ten. The clonotype originates from a woman aged 70 to 79 in good health. Material for sequencing was blood.

The CDR3 loop reads CASSQEVAATDTQYF. The CDR3 DNA follows: TGTGCCAGCAGCCAAGAAGTAGCGGCCACAGATACGCAGTATTTT. The gene calls are TRBV3-1 and TRBJ2-3; D is perhaps TRBD2 (6 bases). This CDR3 comprises 15 residues. CDR1 is LGHDT, CDR2 YNNKEL, per germline (reference sequence). V shed 0 bases and J shed 2 bases, with 9 bases lying between them.